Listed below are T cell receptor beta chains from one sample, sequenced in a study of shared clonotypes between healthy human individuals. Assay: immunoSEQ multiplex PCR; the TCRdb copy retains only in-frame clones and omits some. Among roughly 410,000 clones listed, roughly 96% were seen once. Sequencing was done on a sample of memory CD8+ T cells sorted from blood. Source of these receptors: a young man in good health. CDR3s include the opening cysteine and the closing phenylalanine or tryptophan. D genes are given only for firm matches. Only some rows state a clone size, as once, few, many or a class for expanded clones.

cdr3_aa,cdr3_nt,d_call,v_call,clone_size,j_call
CASSPRSGSSYNEQFF,TGTGCCAGCAGCCCCCGAAGCGGGAGCTCCTACAATGAGCAGTTCTTC,TRBD2,TRBV11-2,NA,TRBJ2-1
CASSSHDRGNEQYF,TGTGCCAGCAGCTCCCACGACAGGGGAAACGAGCAGTACTTC,TRBD1,TRBV28,NA,TRBJ2-7
CASSEDGYTF,TGTGCCAGCAGTGAAGATGGCTACACCTTC,NA,TRBV25-1,NA,TRBJ1-2
CASRRAGGPNNEQFF,TGTGCCAGCAGGAGAGCGGGAGGGCCGAACAATGAGCAGTTCTTC,TRBD2,TRBV6-5,NA,TRBJ2-1
CASGGRSGNTIYF,TGTGCCAGCGGCGGTAGGTCTGGAAACACCATATATTTT,NA,TRBV2,NA,TRBJ1-3
CASRTGVVEKLFF,TGTGCCAGCAGGACGGGTGTCGTTGAAAAACTGTTTTTT,NA,TRBV28,NA,TRBJ1-4
CASSRDRGPREGTDTQYF,TGTGCCAGCAGTCGGGACAGGGGGCCTAGGGAAGGCACAGATACGCAGTATTTT,TRBD1,TRBV27,NA,TRBJ2-3
CASSARQGAFGYTF,TGTGCCAGCAGCGCGCGACAGGGGGCGTTTGGCTACACCTTC,TRBD1,TRBV7-9,NA,TRBJ1-2
CASSLDLDRVRGGNEQFF,TGTGCCAGTAGTTTAGACTTGGACAGGGTACGGGGCGGGAATGAGCAGTTCTTC,TRBD1,TRBV19,NA,TRBJ2-1
CASSEFRLLNIQYF,TGCGCCAGCAGTGAGTTCCGGCTTCTCAACATTCAGTACTTC,NA,TRBV10-2,once,TRBJ2-4
CASSSGGGIGLSSGANVLTF,TGTGCCAGCAGCTCGGGAGGTGGAATCGGGCTATCCTCTGGGGCCAACGTCCTGACTTTC,TRBD2,TRBV5-4,NA,TRBJ2-6
CASSPERASSTGELFF,TGCGCCAGCAGCCCCGAAAGAGCCTCGTCTACCGGGGAGCTGTTTTTT,NA,TRBV5-1,NA,TRBJ2-2
CAAKSTDTQYF,TGTGCCGCAAAAAGCACAGATACGCAGTATTTT,NA,TRBV19,few,TRBJ2-3
CASSYPGAQPQHF,TGTGCCAGCAGTTACCCAGGGGCTCAGCCCCAGCATTTT,NA,TRBV6-6,once,TRBJ1-5
CASSLYRGRPWDEQYF,TGTGCCAGCAGCTTGTACCGCGGCAGACCATGGGACGAGCAGTACTTC,NA,TRBV5-6,NA,TRBJ2-7
CSAQVETQYF,TGCAGCGCTCAAGTGGAGACCCAGTACTTC,NA,TRBV29-1,NA,TRBJ2-5
CASSLERTEAFF,TGTGCCAGCAGTTTAGAGAGAACTGAAGCTTTCTTT,NA,TRBV28,NA,TRBJ1-1
CASSSRTSGNEQFF,TGTGCCAGCAGCTCTCGGACTAGCGGAAATGAGCAGTTCTTC,TRBD2,TRBV5-4,NA,TRBJ2-1
CASSPSGTGREQYF,TGTGCCAGCAGCCCGTCGGGGACAGGGAGGGAGCAGTACTTC,TRBD1,TRBV9,NA,TRBJ2-7
CASSRDRGSVDTQYF,TGTGCCAGCAGCCGGGATCGCGGAAGCGTGGATACGCAGTATTTT,NA,TRBV4-2,NA,TRBJ2-3
CASSFFRVGAQSSGNTIYF,TGTGCCAGCAGCTTTTTCCGAGTTGGGGCACAATCCTCTGGAAACACCATATATTTT,NA,TRBV7-9,NA,TRBJ1-3
CAWESTRNNEQFF,TGTGCCTGGGAGTCCACCCGTAATAATGAGCAGTTCTTC,NA,TRBV30,NA,TRBJ2-1
CASRLAGGVSADTQYF,TGTGCCAGCAGACTAGCGGGAGGGGTCAGCGCAGATACGCAGTATTTT,TRBD2,TRBV27,NA,TRBJ2-3
CASSRRHVNTGELFF,TGTGCCAGTAGTAGGCGACACGTGAACACCGGGGAGCTGTTTTTT,NA,TRBV19,NA,TRBJ2-2
CASSWTFRSYEQYF,TGTGCCAGCAGCTGGACTTTCAGGTCCTACGAGCAGTACTTC,NA,TRBV14,NA,TRBJ2-7
CASSPLRASGANVLTF,TGCGCCAGCAGCCCCCTCCGGGCCTCTGGGGCCAACGTCCTGACTTTC,NA,TRBV5-1,NA,TRBJ2-6
CASSINQPQHF,TGTGCCAGCAGCATCAATCAGCCCCAGCATTTT,NA,TRBV6-1,NA,TRBJ1-5
CSVGVTDTDTQYF,TGCAGCGTTGGGGTCACGGACACAGATACGCAGTATTTT,NA,TRBV29-1,NA,TRBJ2-3
CASSLQGTDTQYF,TGCGCCAGCAGCTTGCAGGGCACAGATACGCAGTATTTT,NA,TRBV5-1,few,TRBJ2-3
CASSSDYRNEQFF,TGTGCCAGCAGTTCTGACTATCGCAATGAGCAGTTCTTC,NA,TRBV2,NA,TRBJ2-1
CASSLVQGGETQYF,TGCGCCAGCAGCTTGGTACAGGGGGGGGAGACCCAGTACTTC,NA,TRBV5-1,NA,TRBJ2-5
CASKGQTFNYGYTF,TGCGCCAGCAAAGGACAGACTTTTAACTATGGCTACACCTTC,NA,TRBV23-1,NA,TRBJ1-2
CASSLGGTTEQYF,TGTGCCAGCAGCTTAGGTGGGACAACCGAGCAGTACTTC,NA,TRBV11-3,NA,TRBJ2-7
CASSRKVSGGDNF,TGTGCCAGCAGCCGGAAAGTTAGCGGGGGAGATAACTTC,TRBD2,TRBV5-5,once,TRBJ2-7
CASSLTGTGQYEQYF,TGTGCCAGCAGCTTAACTGGGACGGGACAGTACGAGCAGTACTTC,TRBD1,TRBV7-3,NA,TRBJ2-7
CASSFQRDRGETQYF,TGCGCCAGCAGCTTCCAACGGGACAGGGGAGAGACCCAGTACTTC,TRBD1,TRBV5-1,NA,TRBJ2-5
CATSRDPNPQETQYF,TGTGCCACCAGCAGAGATCCAAACCCCCAAGAGACCCAGTACTTC,NA,TRBV15,NA,TRBJ2-5
CASSNDGPYEQYF,TGTGCCAGCAGTAACGACGGCCCCTACGAGCAGTACTTC,NA,TRBV6-5,NA,TRBJ2-7
CASSLRSTDTQYF,TGTGCCAGCAGCTTGAGATCCACAGATACGCAGTATTTT,NA,TRBV5-6,NA,TRBJ2-3
CASSVEGAGYTF,TGTGCCAGCAGCGTGGAGGGGGCTGGCTACACCTTC,TRBD1,TRBV9,NA,TRBJ1-2
CASSYTDRYEQYF,TGTGCCAGCAGTTATACGGACAGGTACGAGCAGTACTTC,TRBD1,TRBV6-5,once,TRBJ2-7
CASSSAEGREQYF,TGTGCCAGCAGTTCCGCGGAGGGGCGCGAGCAGTACTTC,NA,TRBV6-5,NA,TRBJ2-7
CASSIGQLETQYF,TGTGCCAGTAGTATAGGACAGTTAGAGACCCAGTACTTC,NA,TRBV19,NA,TRBJ2-5
CASSLLAGDTQYF,TGTGCCAGCAGCTTACTAGCGGGAGATACGCAGTATTTT,TRBD2,TRBV11-2,NA,TRBJ2-3
CASRRDRGTEAFF,TGTGCCAGCAGACGGGACAGGGGCACTGAAGCTTTCTTT,TRBD1,TRBV6-1,NA,TRBJ1-1
CASSLRWDGNEQYF,TGTGCCAGCAGCTTAAGGTGGGACGGGAACGAGCAGTACTTC,NA,TRBV7-2,NA,TRBJ2-7
CASSRDRIHTGELFF,TGTGCCAGCAGTCGAGACAGGATTCACACCGGGGAGCTGTTTTTT,NA,TRBV6-6,NA,TRBJ2-2
CASSLDLPTGGTDTQYF,TGTGCCAGCAGCTTAGACTTGCCAACTGGTGGCACAGATACGCAGTATTTT,NA,TRBV7-8,NA,TRBJ2-3
CASSEGWSVQETQYF,TGTGCCAGCAGTGAAGGTTGGTCGGTCCAAGAGACCCAGTACTTC,NA,TRBV6-1,NA,TRBJ2-5
CASSDRGGNEQFF,TGTGCCAGCAGTGATAGGGGAGGAAATGAGCAGTTCTTC,NA,TRBV25-1,NA,TRBJ2-1
CASSLLGTSPTGELFF,TGTGCCAGTAGCCTTTTGGGGACTAGTCCCACCGGGGAGCTGTTTTTT,TRBD2,TRBV7-2,NA,TRBJ2-2
CASSRQGAITEAFF,TGTGCCAGCAGTCGACAGGGGGCTATAACTGAAGCTTTCTTT,TRBD1,TRBV28,NA,TRBJ1-1
CSVRYRSSYEQYF,TGCAGCGTCAGATACAGGAGCTCCTACGAGCAGTACTTC,NA,TRBV29-1,once,TRBJ2-7
CASRFSGTSIGELFF,TGTGCCAGCAGATTTTCCGGGACATCAATTGGGGAGCTGTTTTTT,NA,TRBV28,NA,TRBJ2-2
CASSYGGAGNTIYF,TGTGCCAGCAGTTACGGGGGGGCTGGAAACACCATATATTTT,NA,TRBV6-5,NA,TRBJ1-3